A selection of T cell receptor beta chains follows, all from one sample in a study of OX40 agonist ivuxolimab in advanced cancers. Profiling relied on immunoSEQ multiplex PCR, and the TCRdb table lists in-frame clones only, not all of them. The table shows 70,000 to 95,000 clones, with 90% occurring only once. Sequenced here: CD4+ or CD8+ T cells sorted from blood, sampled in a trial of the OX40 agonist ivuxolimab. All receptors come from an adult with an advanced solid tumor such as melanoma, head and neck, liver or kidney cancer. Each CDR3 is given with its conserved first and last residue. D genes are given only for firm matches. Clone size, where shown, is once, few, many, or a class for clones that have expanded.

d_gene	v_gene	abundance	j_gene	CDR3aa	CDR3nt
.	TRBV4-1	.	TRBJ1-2	CASSPAPGQRNYGYTF	TGCGCCAGCAGCCCAGCCCCGGGACAACGAAACTATGGCTACACCTTC
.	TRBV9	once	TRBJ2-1	CASSVGIFVSYHEQFF	TGTGCCAGCAGCGTAGGCATCTTTGTTTCTTATCATGAGCAGTTCTTC
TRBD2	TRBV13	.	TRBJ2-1	CASSLSGGPYNEQFF	TGTGCCAGCAGCTTAAGCGGGGGGCCCTACAATGAGCAGTTCTTC
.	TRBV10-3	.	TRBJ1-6	CAIRSGTAIGSPLHF	TGTGCCATCAGATCCGGGACGGCAATCGGTTCACCCCTCCACTTT
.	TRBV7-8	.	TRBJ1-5	CASSSDRHSNQPQHF	TGTGCCAGCAGCTCCGACAGACACAGCAATCAGCCCCAGCATTTT
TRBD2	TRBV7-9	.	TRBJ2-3	CASSRGLAGSTDTQYF	TGTGCCAGCAGCAGGGGACTAGCGGGGAGCACAGATACGCAGTATTTT
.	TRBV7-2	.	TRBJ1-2	CASSLGGGGYTF	TGTGCCAGCAGCTTGGGGGGGGGTGGCTACACCTTC
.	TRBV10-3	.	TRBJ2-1	CAISDRDGSYNEQFF	TGTGCCATCAGTGACCGGGACGGCTCCTACAATGAGCAGTTCTTC
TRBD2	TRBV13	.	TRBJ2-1	CASSLSSGGQISYNEQFF	TGTGCCAGCAGCTTAAGTAGCGGGGGTCAAATCTCCTACAATGAGCAGTTCTTC
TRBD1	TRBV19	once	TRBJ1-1	CASSLQGAVPEAFF	TGTGCCAGTAGTTTACAGGGGGCTGTTCCTGAAGCTTTCTTT
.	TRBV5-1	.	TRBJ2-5	CASSSGLGEETQYF	TGCGCCAGCAGCTCGGGACTCGGGGAGGAGACCCAGTACTTC
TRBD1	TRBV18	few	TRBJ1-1	CASLRQGAEGTEAFF	TGTGCCAGCCTTCGACAGGGGGCAGAGGGGACTGAAGCTTTCTTT
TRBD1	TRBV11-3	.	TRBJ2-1	CASSLEQGGEQFF	TGTGCCAGCAGCTTAGAACAGGGGGGTGAGCAGTTCTTC
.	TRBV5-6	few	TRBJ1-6	CASSGQLYDSPLHF	TGTGCCAGCAGCGGCCAGCTCTATGATTCACCCCTCCACTTT
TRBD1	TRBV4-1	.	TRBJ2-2	CASSQWTGKNTGELFF	TGCGCCAGCAGCCAATGGACAGGGAAGAACACCGGGGAGCTGTTTTTT
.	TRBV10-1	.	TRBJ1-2	CASSAFRQELNYGYTF	TGCGCCAGCAGTGCATTTCGGCAGGAATTGAACTATGGCTACACCTTC
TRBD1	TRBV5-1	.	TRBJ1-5	CASSPGTGGESNQPQHF	TGCGCCAGCAGCCCAGGGACAGGGGGCGAAAGCAATCAGCCCCAGCATTTT
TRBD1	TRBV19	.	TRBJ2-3	CASSTGQGAFGTDTQYF	TGTGCCAGTAGTACCGGACAGGGGGCTTTTGGGACAGATACGCAGTATTTT
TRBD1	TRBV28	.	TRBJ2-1	CASSVPGGPYNEQFF	TGTGCCAGCAGTGTACCAGGGGGTCCGTACAATGAGCAGTTCTTC
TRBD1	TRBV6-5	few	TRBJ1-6	CASSSGQGDSPLHF	TGTGCCAGCAGTTCGGGACAGGGGGATTCACCCCTCCACTTT
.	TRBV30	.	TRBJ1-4	CAWSLTGTTNEKLFF	TGTGCCTGGAGTTTAACAGGGACAACTAATGAAAAACTGTTTTTT
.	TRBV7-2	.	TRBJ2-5	CASSYGPGLETQYF	TGTGCCAGCAGCTATGGGCCGGGTTTGGAGACCCAGTACTTC
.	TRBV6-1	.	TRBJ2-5	CASFPSNSLQTQYF	TGTGCCTCCTTTCCGTCAAATTCCCTTCAGACCCAGTACTTC